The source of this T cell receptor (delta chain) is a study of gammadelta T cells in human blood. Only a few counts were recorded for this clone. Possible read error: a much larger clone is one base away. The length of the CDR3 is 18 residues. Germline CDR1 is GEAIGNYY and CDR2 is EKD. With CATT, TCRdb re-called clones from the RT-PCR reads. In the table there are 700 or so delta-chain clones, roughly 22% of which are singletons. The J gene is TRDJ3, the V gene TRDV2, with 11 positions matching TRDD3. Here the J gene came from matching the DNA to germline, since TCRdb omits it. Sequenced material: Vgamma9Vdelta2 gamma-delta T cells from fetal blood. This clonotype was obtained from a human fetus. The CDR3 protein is CACDTAGGYSWDTQQMFF. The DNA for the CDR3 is TGTGCCTGTGACACCGCTGGGGGATACTCCTGGGACACCCAACAGATGTTTTTC.